Below, 9 T cell receptor beta chains from the same sample are listed, as sequenced in a study of shared clonotypes between healthy human individuals. Sequencing used immunoSEQ multiplex PCR; TCRdb keeps in-frame clones, though not all of them. The table shows roughly 2 million clones, with 95% occurring only once. Sequences were obtained from naive CD4+ T cells sorted from blood. Subset denoted: CD45RA+ positively selected. The receptors shown here come from a man aged 18 to 30 in good health.

The chain carries TRBV7-9 and TRBJ2-1; TRBD2 matches 9 bases. The CDR3 sequence is 19 residues long. Losses at the gene ends were 5 bases for V and 0 bases for J; bases not matched to a gene: 14. The germline V gene encodes CDR1 SEHNR and CDR2 FQNEAQ (reference sequence). The CDR3 loop is CASSPRASGKTSSYNEQFF. In DNA form, the CDR3 reads TGTGCCAGCAGCCCCCGGGCTAGCGGGAAGACCAGCTCCTACAATGAGCAGTTCTTC. Looking up the rest from reference TRBV7-9 and TRBJ2-1 gives the full variable domain: DTGVSQNPRHKITKRGQNVTFRCDPISEHNRLYWYRQTLGQGPEFLTYFQNEAQLEKSRLLSDRFSAERPKGSFSTLEIQRTEQGDSAMYLCASSPRASGKTSSYNEQFFGPGTRLTVL.

Worth noting for this clone: The same CDR3 is also encoded by other DNA sequences in this sample. The chain carries TRBV20-1 and TRBJ2-5; D is undetermined. Per germline, CDR1 DFQATT and CDR2 SNEGSKA (reference sequence). The CDR3 is 10 amino acids. V was cut by 5 bases and J by 2 bases, with 3 bases left in between. This chain's CDR3 is CSAGQETQYF. The CDR3 DNA sequence: TGCAGTGCTGGTCAAGAGACCCAGTACTTC.

The CDR3 DNA sequence: TGTGCCAGTAGTAAAACGGGACTAACCACCGGGGAGCTGTTTTTT. It specifies CASSKTGLTTGELFF. The V and J genes are TRBV19 and TRBJ2-2; the match to TRBD2 covers 7 bases. Germline lookup yields CDR1 LNHDA and CDR2 SQIVND (reference sequence). The trim removed 4 bases at V and 4 bases at J, leaving 6 bases unmatched. This CDR3 contains 15 residues.

The chain recombines TRBV5-4 with TRBJ1-2; 7 bases fit TRBD1. The J segment lost 7 bases and the V segment lost 3 bases, leaving 12 bases of the junction unmatched. The germline V gene has CDR1 SGHNT and CDR2 YYREEE (reference sequence). The CDR3 runs 15 residues. CDR3: CASSSGGTGVGGYTF. The DNA for the CDR3 is TGTGCCAGCAGCTCGGGGGGAACAGGGGTAGGTGGCTACACCTTC.

J is TRBJ2-7 and V is TRBV30; possible D gene TRBD1, 5 bases. Trimming shortened V by 0 bases and J by 6 bases, and 18 bases separated the two germline ends. There are 15 residues in the CDR3. From germline, CDR1 is GTSNPN and CDR2 SVGIG (reference sequence). CDR3 sequence reads: CAWSVGQGLTSEQYF. Written as DNA, the CDR3 is TGTGCCTGGAGTGTAGGTCAGGGCCTCACGAGCGAGCAGTACTTC. Full variable domain (outside the CDR3, taken from reference TRBV30 and TRBJ2-7): SQTIHQWPATLVQPVGSPLSLECTVEGTSNPNLYWYRQAAGRGLQLLFYSVGIGQISSEVPQNLSASRPQDRQFILSSKKLLLSDSGFYLCAWSVGQGLTSEQYFGPGTRLTVT.

As DNA, the CDR3 is TGTGCCAGCAGCCCCTGGGGTAGCGGGGTATACGAGCAGTACTTC. It encodes CASSPWGSGVYEQYF. The chain is built from TRBV5-4 and TRBJ2-7, with TRBD2 matching 8 bases. The CDR3 loop spans 15 amino acids. CDR1 SGHNT and CDR2 YYREEE come from the germline V gene (reference sequence). The ends lost 4 bases at V and 4 bases at J; junction bases unmatched: 10.

The chain has TRBV27 and TRBJ2-3, with 9 bases lining up with TRBD2. This CDR3 spans 17 amino acids. Germline loops: CDR1 MNHEY, CDR2 SMNVEV (reference sequence). Losses at the gene ends were 5 bases for V and 6 bases for J; bases not matched to a gene: 15. CDR3 region: CASSGNSPGLAGDTQYF. In DNA, the CDR3 is TGTGCCAGCAGTGGCAACTCGCCGGGACTAGCAGGGGATACGCAGTATTTT.

J is TRBJ1-5 and V is TRBV5-6; D unclear. Trimming shortened V by 2 bases and J by 4 bases, and 10 bases separated the two germline ends. Looked up from germline, CDR1 is SGHDT and CDR2 is YYEEEE. The CDR3 length is 14 residues. Written as DNA, the CDR3 is TGTGCCAGCAGCTTCGGACCAGTGAATCAGCCCCAGCATTTT. Translating gives CASSFGPVNQPQHF. Variable domain in full (rest from reference TRBV5-6 and TRBJ1-5): DAGVTQSPTHLIKTRGQQVTLRCSPKSGHDTVSWYQQALGQGPQFIFQYYEEEERQRGNFPDRFSGHQFPNYSSELNVNALLLGDSALYLCASSFGPVNQPQHFGDGTRLSIL.

The chain joins TRBV5-4 to TRBJ2-7, with TRBD1 as a possible D gene (5 bases). Trimming shortened V by 0 bases and J by 5 bases, and 12 bases separated the two germline ends. Per germline, CDR1 SGHNT and CDR2 YYREEE (reference sequence). This CDR3 contains 14 residues. CDR3 residues: CASSLASQGHEQYF. The CDR3 DNA is TGTGCCAGCAGCTTGGCGTCGCAGGGCCACGAGCAGTACTTC.